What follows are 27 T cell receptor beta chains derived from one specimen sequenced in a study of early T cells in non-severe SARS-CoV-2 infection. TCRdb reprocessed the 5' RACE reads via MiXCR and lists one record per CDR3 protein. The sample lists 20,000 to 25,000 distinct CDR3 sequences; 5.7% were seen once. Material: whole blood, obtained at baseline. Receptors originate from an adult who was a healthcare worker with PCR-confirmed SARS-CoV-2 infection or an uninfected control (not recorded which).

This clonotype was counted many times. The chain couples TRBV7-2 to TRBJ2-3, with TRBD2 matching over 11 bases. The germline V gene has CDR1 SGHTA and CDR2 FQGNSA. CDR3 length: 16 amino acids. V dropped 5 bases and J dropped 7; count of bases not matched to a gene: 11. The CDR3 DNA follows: TGTGCCAGCAGCCCAGTAATGTCTAGCGGGGGGAATACGCAGTATTTT. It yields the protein CASSPVMSSGGNTQYF.

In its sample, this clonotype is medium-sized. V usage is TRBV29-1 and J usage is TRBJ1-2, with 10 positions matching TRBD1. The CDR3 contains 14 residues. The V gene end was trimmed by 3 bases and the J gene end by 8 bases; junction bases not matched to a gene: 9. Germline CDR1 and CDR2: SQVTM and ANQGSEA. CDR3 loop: CSVDYSGTGDGYTF. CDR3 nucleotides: TGCAGCGTTGATTATAGCGGGACAGGGGACGGCTACACCTTC.

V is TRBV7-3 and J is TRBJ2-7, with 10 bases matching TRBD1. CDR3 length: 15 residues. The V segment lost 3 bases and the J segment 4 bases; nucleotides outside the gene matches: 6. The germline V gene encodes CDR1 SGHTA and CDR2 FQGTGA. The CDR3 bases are TGTGCCAGCAGCTTCGGACAGGGGGAAAGGTACGAGCAGTACTTC. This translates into CASSFGQGERYEQYF.

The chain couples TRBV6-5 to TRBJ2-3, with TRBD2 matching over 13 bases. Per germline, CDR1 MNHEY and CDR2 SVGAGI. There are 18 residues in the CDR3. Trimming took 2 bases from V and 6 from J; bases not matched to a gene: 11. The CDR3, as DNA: TGTGCCAGCAGTTACACCCACCGACTAGCGGGGGGCCAGGATACGCAGTATTTT. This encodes CASSYTHRLAGGQDTQYF.

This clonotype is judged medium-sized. CDR3 sequence (DNA): TGTGCCAGCAGCGCCAGAGTCTCTGGGGCCAACGTCCTGACTTTC. It encodes CASSARVSGANVLTF. The rearrangement uses TRBV12-3 or TRBV12-4 and TRBJ2-6; D is unclear. V gave up 6 bases and J gave up 0 bases, with 9 bases separating them. The CDR3 loop spans 15 amino acids.

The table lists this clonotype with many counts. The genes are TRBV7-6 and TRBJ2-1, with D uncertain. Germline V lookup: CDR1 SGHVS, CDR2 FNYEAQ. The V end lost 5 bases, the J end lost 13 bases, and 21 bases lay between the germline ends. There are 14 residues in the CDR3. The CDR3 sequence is CASSARSAFRGQFF. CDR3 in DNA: TGTGCCAGCAGCGCTAGGTCGGCCTTTCGAGGACAGTTCTTC.

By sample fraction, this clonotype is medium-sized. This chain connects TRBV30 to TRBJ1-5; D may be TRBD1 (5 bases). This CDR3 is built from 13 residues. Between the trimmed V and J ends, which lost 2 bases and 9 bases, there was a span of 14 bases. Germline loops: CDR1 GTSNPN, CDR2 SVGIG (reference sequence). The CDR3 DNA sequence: TGTGCCTGGAGTCGTCAGGGTCAAGGGCCCCAGCATTTT. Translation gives CAWSRQGQGPQHF.

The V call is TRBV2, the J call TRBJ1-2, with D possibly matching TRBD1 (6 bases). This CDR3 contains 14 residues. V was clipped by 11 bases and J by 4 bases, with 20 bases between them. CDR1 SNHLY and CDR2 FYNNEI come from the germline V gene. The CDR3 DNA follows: TGTGCCGCGGGACCCGGACAGCTTTTCTATGGCTACACCTTC. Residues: CAAGPGQLFYGYTF.

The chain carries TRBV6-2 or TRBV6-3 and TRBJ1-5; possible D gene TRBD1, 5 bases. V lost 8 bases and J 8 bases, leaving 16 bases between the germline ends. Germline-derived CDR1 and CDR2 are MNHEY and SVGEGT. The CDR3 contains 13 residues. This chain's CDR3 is CASAPPGRKPQHF. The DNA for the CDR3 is TGTGCCAGCGCTCCCCCGGGGCGTAAGCCCCAGCATTTT.

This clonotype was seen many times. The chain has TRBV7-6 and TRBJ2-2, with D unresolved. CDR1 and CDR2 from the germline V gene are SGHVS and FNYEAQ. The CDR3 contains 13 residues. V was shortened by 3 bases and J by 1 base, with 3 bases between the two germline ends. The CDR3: CASSFWNTGELFF. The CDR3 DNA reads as TGTGCCAGCAGCTTTTGGAACACCGGGGAGCTGTTTTTT.

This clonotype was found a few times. CDR3 loop: CASSLGATYEQYF. CDR3 bases: TGTGCCAGCAGCTTAGGGGCCACCTACGAGCAGTACTTC. This rearrangement joins TRBV7-8 to TRBJ2-7; D call uncertain. The V end was cut by 1 base, the J end by 2 bases, with 6 bases between. CDR1 and CDR2 from the germline V gene are SGHVS and FQNEAQ. This CDR3 has 13 residues.

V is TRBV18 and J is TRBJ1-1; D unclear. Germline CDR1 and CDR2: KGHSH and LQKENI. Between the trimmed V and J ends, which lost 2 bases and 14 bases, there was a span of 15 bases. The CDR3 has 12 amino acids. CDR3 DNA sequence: TGTGCCAGCTCACCATCCGACACTCCCTTGTTCTTT. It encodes CASSPSDTPLFF. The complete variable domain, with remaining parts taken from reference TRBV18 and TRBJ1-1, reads NAGVMQNPRHLVRRRGQEARLRCSPMKGHSHVYWYRQLPEEGLKFMVYLQKENIIDESGMPKERFSAEFPKEGPSILRIQQVVRGDSAAYFCASSPSDTPLFFGQGTRLTVV.

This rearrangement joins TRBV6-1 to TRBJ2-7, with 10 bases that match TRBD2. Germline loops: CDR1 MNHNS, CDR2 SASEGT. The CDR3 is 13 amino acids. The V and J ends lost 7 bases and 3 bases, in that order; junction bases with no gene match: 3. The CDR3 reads CASNPSGGYEQYF. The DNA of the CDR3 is TGTGCCAGCAACCCTAGCGGGGGCTACGAGCAGTACTTC.

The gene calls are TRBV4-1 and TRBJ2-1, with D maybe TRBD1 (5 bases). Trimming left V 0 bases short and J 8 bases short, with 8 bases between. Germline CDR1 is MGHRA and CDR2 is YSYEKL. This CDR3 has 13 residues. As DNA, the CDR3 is TGCGCCAGCAGCCAAGAACAGGTCGATGAGCAGTTCTTC. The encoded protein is CASSQEQVDEQFF.

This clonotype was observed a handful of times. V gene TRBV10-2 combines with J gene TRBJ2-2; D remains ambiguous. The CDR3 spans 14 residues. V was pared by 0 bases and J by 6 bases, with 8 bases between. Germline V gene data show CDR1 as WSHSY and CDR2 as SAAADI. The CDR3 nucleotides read TGCGCCAGCAGTGAGTCTAAGGGTTCCGGGGAGCTGTTTTTT. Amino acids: CASSESKGSGELFF.

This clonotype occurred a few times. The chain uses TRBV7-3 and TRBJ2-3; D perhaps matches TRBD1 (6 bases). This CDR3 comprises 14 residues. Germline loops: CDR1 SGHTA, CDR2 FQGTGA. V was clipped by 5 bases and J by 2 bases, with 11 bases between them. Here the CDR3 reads CASSPGQFTDTQYF. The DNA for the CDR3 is TGTGCCAGCAGCCCCGGACAGTTCACAGATACGCAGTATTTT.

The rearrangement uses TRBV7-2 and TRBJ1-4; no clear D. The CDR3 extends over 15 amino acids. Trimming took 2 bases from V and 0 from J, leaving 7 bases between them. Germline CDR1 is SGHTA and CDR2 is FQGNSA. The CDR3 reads CASSLTLATNEKLFF. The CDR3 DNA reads TGTGCCAGCAGCTTAACGCTTGCAACTAATGAAAAACTGTTTTTT.

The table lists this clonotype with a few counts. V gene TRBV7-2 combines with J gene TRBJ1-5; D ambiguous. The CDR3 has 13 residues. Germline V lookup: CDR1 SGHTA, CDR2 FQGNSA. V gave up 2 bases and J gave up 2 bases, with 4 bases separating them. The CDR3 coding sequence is TGTGCCAGCAGCTTATTCGGCAATCAGCCCCAGCATTTT. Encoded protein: CASSLFGNQPQHF. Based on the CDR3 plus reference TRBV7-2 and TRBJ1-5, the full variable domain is GAGVSQSPSNKVTEKGKDVELRCDPISGHTALYWYRQSLGQGLEFLIYFQGNSAPDKSGLPSDRFSAERTGGSVSTLTIQRTQQEDSAVYLCASSLFGNQPQHFGDGTRLSIL.

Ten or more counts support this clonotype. The CDR3 reads CSVAGGQAYEQYF. The CDR3 nucleotides are TGCAGCGTTGCGGGGGGACAAGCGTACGAGCAGTACTTC. This rearrangement joins TRBV29-1 to TRBJ2-7, with D maybe TRBD2 (7 bases). There are 13 residues in the CDR3. Trimming pared 4 bases from V and 4 bases from J, leaving 14 bases between. Germline V lookup: CDR1 SQVTM, CDR2 ANQGSEA.

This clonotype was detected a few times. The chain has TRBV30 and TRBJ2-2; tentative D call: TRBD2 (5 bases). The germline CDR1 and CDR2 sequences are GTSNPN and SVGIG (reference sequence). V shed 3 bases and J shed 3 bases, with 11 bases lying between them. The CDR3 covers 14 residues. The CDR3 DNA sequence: TGTGCCTGGAGAACGGGGAAATACACCGGGGAGCTGTTTTTT. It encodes CAWRTGKYTGELFF.

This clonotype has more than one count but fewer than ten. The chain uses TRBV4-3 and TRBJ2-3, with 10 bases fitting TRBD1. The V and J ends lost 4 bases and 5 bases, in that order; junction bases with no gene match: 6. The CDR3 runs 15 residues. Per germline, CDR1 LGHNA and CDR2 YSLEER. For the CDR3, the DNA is TGCGCCAGCAGCCTCCGGGACAGGGGTGGAGATACGCAGTATTTT. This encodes CASSLRDRGGDTQYF.

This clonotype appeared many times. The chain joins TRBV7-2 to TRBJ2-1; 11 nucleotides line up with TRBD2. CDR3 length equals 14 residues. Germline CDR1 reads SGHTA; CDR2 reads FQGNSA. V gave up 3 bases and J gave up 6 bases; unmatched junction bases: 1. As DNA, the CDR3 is TGTGCCAGCAGCTTCACTAGCGGGAGCAATGAGCAGTTCTTC. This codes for CASSFTSGSNEQFF.

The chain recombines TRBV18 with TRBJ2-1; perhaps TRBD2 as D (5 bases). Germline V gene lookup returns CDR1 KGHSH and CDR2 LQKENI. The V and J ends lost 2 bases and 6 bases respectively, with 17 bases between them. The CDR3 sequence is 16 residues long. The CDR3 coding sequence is TGTGCCAGCTCACCAATAGCGCTAGCCCCGGCCAATGAGCAGTTCTTC. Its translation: CASSPIALAPANEQFF.

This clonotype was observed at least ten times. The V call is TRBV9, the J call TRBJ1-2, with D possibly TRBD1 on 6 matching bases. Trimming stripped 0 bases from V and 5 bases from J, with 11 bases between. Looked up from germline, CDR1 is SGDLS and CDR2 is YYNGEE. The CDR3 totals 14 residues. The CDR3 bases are TGTGCCAGCAGCGTAGCGGAGGGGGTGTATGGCTACACCTTC. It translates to CASSVAEGVYGYTF. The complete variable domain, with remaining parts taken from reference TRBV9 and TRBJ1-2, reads DSGVTQTPKHLITATGQRVTLRCSPRSGDLSVYWYQQSLDQGLQFLIQYYNGEERAKGNILERFSAQQFPDLHSELNLSSLELGDSALYFCASSVAEGVYGYTFGSGTRLTVV.

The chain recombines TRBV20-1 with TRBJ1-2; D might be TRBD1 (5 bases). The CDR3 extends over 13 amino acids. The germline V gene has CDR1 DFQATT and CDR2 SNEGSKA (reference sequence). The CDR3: CAGVLLANYGYTF. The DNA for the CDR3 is TGCGCGGGGGTCCTTCTAGCTAACTATGGCTACACCTTC.

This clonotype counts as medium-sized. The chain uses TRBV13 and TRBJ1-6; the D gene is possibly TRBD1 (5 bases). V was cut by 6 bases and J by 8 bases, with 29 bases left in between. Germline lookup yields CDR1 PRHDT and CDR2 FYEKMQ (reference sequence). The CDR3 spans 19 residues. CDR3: CASRTTGAGLGFLDSPLHF. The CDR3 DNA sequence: TGTGCCAGCAGAACGACCGGGGCAGGTCTTGGGTTTTTGGATTCACCCCTCCACTTT.

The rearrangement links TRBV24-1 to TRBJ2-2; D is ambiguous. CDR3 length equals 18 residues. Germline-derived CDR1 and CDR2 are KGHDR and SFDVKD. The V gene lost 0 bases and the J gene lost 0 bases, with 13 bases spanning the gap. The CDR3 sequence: CATSDLRSGRTNTGELFF. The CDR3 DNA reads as TGTGCCACCAGTGATTTGCGTTCCGGCAGGACGAACACCGGGGAGCTGTTTTTT.